The 9 T cell receptor beta chains reported below all come from one sample, sequenced in a study of T cell repertoires in cytomegalovirus infection. Using its own MiXCR run on the reads, TCRdb lists one record per CDR3 protein. The table has a few hundred thousand distinct CDR3 sequences, just under 40% seen once. Their antigens are not known. The sequenced sample was cultured PBMCs, obtained from culture after CMV antigen stimulation. The source is a human donor in good health (CMV status not recorded). Some clones in this sample may be carry-over from other donors' samples.

This chain joins TRBV12-3 or TRBV12-4 and TRBJ2-3; possibly TRBD2 for D (5 bases). V lost 5 bases, J lost 4 bases, and 19 bases lay in between. This CDR3 spans 16 amino acids. DNA of the CDR3: TGTGCCAGCAGTCTGACCCCCCTACTAGAGTCAGATACGCAGTATTTT. Its translation is CASSLTPLLESDTQYF.

The sample holds many counts of this clonotype. In DNA form, the CDR3 reads TGTGCCAGCAGCCGCCCCGACTCGGGCAATCAGCCCCAGCATTTT. It encodes CASSRPDSGNQPQHF. The chain employs TRBV7-2 and TRBJ1-5; D is unclear. V was shortened by 5 bases and J by 2 bases, with 13 bases between the two germline ends. The V gene's germline CDR1 is SGHTA and CDR2 FQGNSA. The CDR3 has 15 residues.

This clonotype showed up just a few times. This rearrangement joins TRBV10-3 to TRBJ2-2; D unclear. V lost 5 bases and J 0 bases, leaving 1 base between the germline ends. Germline V gene sequence: CDR1 ENHRY, CDR2 SYGVKD. This CDR3 has 12 residues. In nucleotides, the CDR3 is TGTGCCATCAGTTCGAACACCGGGGAGCTGTTTTTT. Its translation is CAISSNTGELFF.

This clonotype was seen many times. The rearrangement links TRBV7-2 to TRBJ2-1; 8 positions agree with TRBD2. CDR3 length: 15 amino acids. The junction had 9 bases not matched to a gene; V was cut back by 3 bases and J by 8 bases. Germline loops: CDR1 SGHTA, CDR2 FQGNSA. CDR3 region: CASSLLAGGLYEQFF. CDR3 nucleotide sequence: TGTGCCAGCAGCTTGCTTGCGGGGGGTTTATATGAGCAGTTCTTC. Full variable domain (remainder filled in from reference TRBV7-2 and TRBJ2-1): GAGVSQSPSNKVTEKGKDVELRCDPISGHTALYWYRQSLGQGLEFLIYFQGNSAPDKSGLPSDRFSAERTGGSVSTLTIQRTQQEDSAVYLCASSLLAGGLYEQFFGPGTRLTVL.

The genes are TRBV7-7 and TRBJ2-2; 9 bases agree with TRBD1. V lost 5 bases to trimming and J lost 6 bases; unmatched junction nucleotides: 4. Per germline, CDR1 SSHAT and CDR2 FNYEAQ (reference sequence). This CDR3 region has 14 residues. The CDR3 sequence: CASSKRQGAGELFF. The DNA for the CDR3 is TGTGCCAGCAGCAAAAGACAGGGGGCCGGGGAGCTGTTTTTT. The full variable domain, in which reference TRBV7-7 and TRBJ2-2 provide the parts outside the CDR3, is GAGVSQSPRYKVTKRGQDVTLRCDPISSHATLYWYQQALGQGPEFLTYFNYEAQPDKSGLPSDRFSAERPEGSISTLTIQRTEQRDSAMYRCASSKRQGAGELFFGEGSRLTVL.

This rearrangement joins TRBV15 to TRBJ2-1; D gene unclear. V lost 4 bases, J lost 5 bases, and 12 bases lay in between. CDR1 is LNHNV, CDR2 YYDKDF, per germline (reference sequence). The CDR3 runs to 14 residues. CDR3 sequence reads: CATSKDRPHNEQFF. In DNA, the CDR3 is TGTGCCACCAGCAAGGATCGGCCGCACAATGAGCAGTTCTTC.

V is TRBV7-2 and J is TRBJ1-1; D remains unclear. This CDR3 is 13 amino acids long. Germline V gene data show CDR1 as SGHTA and CDR2 as FQGNSA. Trimming cost V 5 bases and J 1 base, with 8 bases left between them. The CDR3 DNA follows: TGTGCCAGCAGCGCTCGACAGAACACTGAAGCTTTCTTT. Translated, it gives CASSARQNTEAFF.

CDR3 region: CASSYGQPGSGLHYEQYF. Written as DNA, the CDR3 is TGTGCCAGCAGTTACGGGCAGCCAGGGAGCGGATTACATTACGAGCAGTACTTC. The genes are TRBV6-5 and TRBJ2-7; either TRBD1 or TRBD2 may supply D (5 bases each). The CDR3 is made up of 18 amino acids. The germline V and J ends were trimmed by 2 bases and 4 bases, with 24 bases remaining between them. Germline V CDR1 and CDR2: MNHEY, SVGAGI.

The chain employs TRBV27 and TRBJ1-5; D is undetermined. V was shortened by 5 bases and J by 0 bases, with 14 bases between the two germline ends. This CDR3 has 16 amino acids. Germline V gene data show CDR1 as MNHEY and CDR2 as SMNVEV (reference sequence). CDR3 sequence (DNA): TGTGCCAGCAGTGAGCGAGCAGAATATAGCAATCAGCCCCAGCATTTT. Translation: CASSERAEYSNQPQHF.